The 18 T cell receptor beta chains below all came from one sample that was sequenced in a study of cytomegalovirus exposure and HLA in healthy donors. PCR primers comprised 60 Vbeta and 13 Jbeta primers. Libraries were prepared by immunoSEQ multiplex PCR; TCRdb keeps only in-frame clonotypes and omits some of them. The sample has under 95,000 clones, about 75% seen once. The sequenced material came from PBMCs. These receptor sequences come from a man aged 40-50 years in good health and CMV-seronegative.

The V and J genes are TRBV9 and TRBJ1-3; possible D gene TRBD1, 6 bases. CDR1 and CDR2 (germline): SGDLS, YYNGEE. The CDR3 consists of 15 residues. Trimming left V 3 bases short and J 1 base short, with 11 bases between. The CDR3 nucleotides read TGTGCCAGCAGCGAGATACAGGGTTCTGGAAACACCATATATTTT. It yields the protein CASSEIQGSGNTIYF. Full variable domain (outside the CDR3, taken from reference TRBV9 and TRBJ1-3): DSGVTQTPKHLITATGQRVTLRCSPRSGDLSVYWYQQSLDQGLQFLIQYYNGEERAKGNILERFSAQQFPDLHSELNLSSLELGDSALYFCASSEIQGSGNTIYFGEGSWLTVV.

The V and J genes are TRBV19 and TRBJ1-1; no clear D gene. CDR1 is LNHDA, CDR2 SQIVND, per germline (reference sequence). The CDR3 consists of 13 residues. V lost 3 bases, J lost 5 bases, and 10 bases lay in between. The CDR3 nucleotides read TGTGCCAGTAGTATCTGGCGGGAGACTGAAGCTTTCTTT. It codes for CASSIWRETEAFF.

This chain connects TRBV6-5 to TRBJ1-4, with 11 nucleotides matching TRBD1. The CDR3 is 16 residues long. CDR1 MNHEY and CDR2 SVGAGI come from the germline V gene. Trimming removed 1 base from V and 7 bases from J; junction bases left unmatched: 5. The CDR3 sequence is CASSYFSGTGGEKLFF. As DNA, the CDR3 is TGTGCCAGCAGTTACTTCTCCGGGACAGGGGGTGAAAAACTGTTTTTT.

This chain links TRBV7-9 with TRBJ1-5; TRBD1 might be the D (6 bases). The CDR3 contains 16 residues. The V gene's germline CDR1 is SEHNR and CDR2 FQNEAQ (reference sequence). Trimming shortened V by 5 bases and J by 5 bases, and 19 bases separated the two germline ends. This CDR3 reads CASSGGAGGNHQPQHF. DNA for the CDR3: TGTGCCAGCAGCGGGGGGGCGGGGGGAAACCATCAGCCCCAGCATTTT.

This clone was observed a single time. The chain uses TRBV2 and TRBJ2-3; a weak D match, TRBD2 (6 bases). Trimming removed 5 bases at V and 0 bases at J, with 12 bases between. The CDR3 consists of 15 residues. The germline V gene encodes CDR1 SNHLY and CDR2 FYNNEI. The CDR3 is CASSFGRPSTDTQYF. CDR3 sequence (DNA): TGTGCCAGCAGTTTTGGGAGGCCTAGCACAGATACGCAGTATTTT.

This chain joins TRBV11-2 and TRBJ2-7; D perhaps matches TRBD1 (6 bases). Trimming stripped 5 bases from V and 3 bases from J, with 11 bases between. From germline, CDR1 is SGHAT and CDR2 FQNNGV. The CDR3 extends over 13 amino acids. CDR3 region: CASSHGQLYEQYF. The CDR3 bases are TGTGCCAGCAGCCATGGACAGCTCTACGAGCAGTACTTC.

The gene calls are TRBV7-3 and TRBJ1-2, with TRBD1 identical over 8 bases. J gave up 7 bases and V 1 base, and 8 bases lay outside the gene matches. Germline values: CDR1 SGHTA, CDR2 FQGTGA. The CDR3 runs to 15 residues. The CDR3 sequence is CASSLIRGPLSGYTF. In nucleotides, the CDR3 is TGTGCCAGCAGCTTAATCAGGGGGCCACTGAGTGGCTACACCTTC. Full variable domain (outside the CDR3, taken from reference TRBV7-3 and TRBJ1-2): GAGVSQTPSNKVTEKGKYVELRCDPISGHTALYWYRQSLGQGPEFLIYFQGTGAADDSGLPNDRFFAVRPEGSVSTLKIQRTERGDSAVYLCASSLIRGPLSGYTFGSGTRLTVV.

The genes are TRBV4-1 and TRBJ1-2; 9 nucleotides line up with TRBD1. The CDR3 loop spans 16 amino acids. Germline CDR1 reads MGHRA; CDR2 reads YSYEKL. V was clipped by 3 bases and J by 7 bases; unmatched bases: 12. As DNA, the CDR3 is TGCGCCAGCAGCCAGACCGCCGGGGACAGGGTGCGTGGCTACACCTTC. This sequence encodes CASSQTAGDRVRGYTF.

This rearrangement joins TRBV29-1 to TRBJ1-1; TRBD1 matches 10 bases. The CDR3 contains 13 residues. Germline V gives CDR1 SQVTM, CDR2 ANQGSEA. V shed 7 bases, J shed 2 bases, and the junction held 4 bases outside the gene matches. The CDR3 DNA sequence: TGCAGCGGCCGACAGGGGGCAAACACTGAAGCTTTCTTT. This sequence encodes CSGRQGANTEAFF. The full variable domain, rest sourced from reference TRBV29-1 and TRBJ1-1, is SAVISQKPSRDICQRGTSLTIQCQVDSQVTMMFWYRQQPGQSLTLIATANQGSEATYESGFVIDKFPISRPNLTFSTLTVSNMSPEDSSIYLCSGRQGANTEAFFGQGTRLTVV.

This chain uses TRBV27 with TRBJ1-2, with 10 positions matching TRBD1. CDR1 and CDR2 from the germline V gene are MNHEY and SMNVEV (reference sequence). The CDR3 is 15 residues long. The trim removed 3 bases at V and 4 bases at J, leaving 5 bases unmatched. This CDR3 is CASSLTGQGPYGYTF. CDR3 DNA sequence: TGTGCCAGCAGTTTGACGGGACAGGGGCCCTATGGCTACACCTTC.

The chain uses TRBV6-1 and TRBJ1-5; no definite D call. The CDR3 consists of 15 residues. V lost 8 bases, J lost 0 bases, and 14 bases lay in between. Germline loops: CDR1 MNHNS, CDR2 SASEGT. As DNA, the CDR3 is TGTGCCAGCCTTCTATTCCGGTCTAGCAATCAGCCCCAGCATTTT. The encoded protein is CASLLFRSSNQPQHF.

The chain joins TRBV11-1 to TRBJ1-2, with D unclear. The CDR3 runs to 13 residues. Germline V gene data show CDR1 as SGHAT and CDR2 as FQDESV (reference sequence). Trimming took 0 bases from V and 3 from J, leaving 5 bases between them. The CDR3 DNA sequence: TGTGCCAGCAGCTTAGCCACAGACTATGGCTACACCTTC. This encodes CASSLATDYGYTF.

The chain combines TRBV6-1 with TRBJ1-5; D uncertain. Germline CDR1 and CDR2: MNHNS and SASEGT. The CDR3 totals 14 residues. Between the trimmed V and J ends, which lost 3 bases and 0 bases, there was a span of 6 bases. The CDR3 sequence: CASSDPNSNQPQHF. CDR3 bases: TGTGCCAGCAGTGATCCCAATAGCAATCAGCCCCAGCATTTT.

This clone was recorded a few times. The chain uses TRBV30 and TRBJ1-5, with D perhaps matching TRBD1 (6 bases). V was pared by 4 bases and J by 7 bases, with 17 bases between. CDR3 size: 14 residues. Germline CDR1 reads GTSNPN; CDR2 reads SVGIG (reference sequence). The CDR3 region has the DNA TGTGCCTGGAATGGGGGGGGCGAAGTCCAGCCCCAGCATTTT. It specifies CAWNGGGEVQPQHF.

The chain carries TRBV6-7 and TRBJ2-4, with a possible D match to TRBD2 (5 bases). TRBV6-7 is an ORF, and what it does is uncertain. The CDR3 length is 18 residues. V shed 0 bases and J shed 2 bases, with 17 bases lying between them. The CDR3 DNA sequence: TGTGCCAGCAGTTACTCGAGTAACGGGGTTCGGACCAAAAACATTCAGTACTTC. Its translation: CASSYSSNGVRTKNIQYF.

This rearrangement joins TRBV7-9 to TRBJ2-7; the D gene is possibly TRBD1 (5 bases). The CDR3 length is 13 residues. Germline loops: CDR1 SEHNR, CDR2 FQNEAQ (reference sequence). Trimming cost V 6 bases and J 6 bases, with 15 bases left between them. The CDR3 sequence is CASRQGTAGEQYF. The DNA of the CDR3 is TGTGCCAGCAGGCAGGGTACTGCAGGCGAGCAGTACTTC.

The rearrangement links TRBV19 to TRBJ2-6; 7 bases are a match to TRBD1. Per germline, CDR1 LNHDA and CDR2 SQIVND (reference sequence). This CDR3 has 19 residues. Losses at the gene ends were 6 bases for V and 4 bases for J; bases not matched to a gene: 18. The CDR3 here is CASSSKPPDRIAGANVLTF. CDR3 sequence (DNA): TGTGCCAGTAGCAGTAAACCCCCGGACAGGATCGCCGGGGCCAACGTCCTGACTTTC.

This rearrangement joins TRBV29-1 to TRBJ2-7; D is possibly TRBD1 (6 bases). The CDR3 is 13 residues long. In germline, CDR1 is SQVTM, CDR2 ANQGSEA. V was shortened by 2 bases and J by 3 bases, with 11 bases between the two germline ends. CDR3 nucleotide sequence: TGCAGCGTTGAAAGCAGGGGTAACTACGAGCAGTACTTC. Amino acids: CSVESRGNYEQYF.